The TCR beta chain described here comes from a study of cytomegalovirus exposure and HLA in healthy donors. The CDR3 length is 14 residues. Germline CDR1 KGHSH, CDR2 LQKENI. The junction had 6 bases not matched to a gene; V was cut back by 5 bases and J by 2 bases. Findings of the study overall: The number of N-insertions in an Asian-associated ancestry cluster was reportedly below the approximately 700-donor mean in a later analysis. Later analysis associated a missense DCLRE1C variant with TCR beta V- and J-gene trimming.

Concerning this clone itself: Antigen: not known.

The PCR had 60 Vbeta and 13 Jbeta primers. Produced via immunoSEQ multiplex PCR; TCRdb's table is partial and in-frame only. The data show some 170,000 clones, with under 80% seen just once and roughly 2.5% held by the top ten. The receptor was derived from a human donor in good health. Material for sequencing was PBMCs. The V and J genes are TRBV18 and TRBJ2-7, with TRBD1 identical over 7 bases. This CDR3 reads CASSATGATYEQYF. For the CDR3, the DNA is TGTGCCAGCTCAGCTACAGGGGCTACCTACGAGCAGTACTTC. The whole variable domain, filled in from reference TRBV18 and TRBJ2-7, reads NAGVMQNPRHLVRRRGQEARLRCSPMKGHSHVYWYRQLPEEGLKFMVYLQKENIIDESGMPKERFSAEFPKEGPSILRIQQVVRGDSAAYFCASSATGATYEQYFGPGTRLTVT.